This T cell receptor (beta chain) was documented in a study of metastatic and nonmetastatic thyroid tumors. This clone has only a few counts. From germline, CDR1 is DFQATT and CDR2 SNEGSKA (reference sequence). The CDR3 spans 16 residues. Unmatched junction bases numbered 8, after V lost 4 bases and J lost 0 bases. All patients reached thyroid surgery having received no treatment beforehand. Through MiXCR, TCRdb re-clonotyped the PCR reads. The sample lists 90,000 or so clones; less than 10% were seen once. The source of this sequence is a female donor with papillary thyroid cancer or a benign thyroid nodule (not recorded which). Some clones in this sample may be carry-over from other donors' samples. Specimen: blood. The chain links TRBV20-1 to TRBJ1-4, with TRBD1 identical over 7 bases. CDR3 DNA sequence: TGCAGTGCTACTGCCGGGACAGATTCAACTAATGAAAAACTGTTTTTT. Translation: CSATAGTDSTNEKLFF.